The rows below give T cell receptor beta chains drawn from one sample of a study of PD-L1 blockade in urothelial cancer. This table comes from immunoSEQ multiplex PCR, and its TCRdb copy is limited to in-frame clones, with some not included. This sample has approximately 71,000 clones, with 85% to 90% found just once. The source material was PBMCs, sampled around atezolizumab (anti-PD-L1) treatment. Receptors were obtained from a man between 60 and 75 years old with urothelial cancer. CDR3s include the opening cysteine and the closing phenylalanine or tryptophan. A D gene is named only where the DNA matches it firmly. A row's size may be missing; if present it is once, few, many or a size class.

TRBJ2-7 - - TRBV6-5 TGTGCCAGCAGTTACTCGTCCGGGGGCTACGAGCAGTACTTC CASSYSSGGYEQYF
TRBJ1-2 - - TRBV4-3 TGCGCCAGCAGCCAAGATAGGTATGGGACTCTCCTCTTC CASSQDRYGTLLF
TRBJ1-3 - - TRBV19 TGTGCCAGTAGTATACTGACCGGGGGGATTGTTGGAAACACCATATATTTT CASSILTGGIVGNTIYF
TRBJ2-4 - few TRBV28 TGTGCCAGCAGTTTCCCTAGCCGGGCCAAAAACATTCAGTACTTC CASSFPSRAKNIQYF
TRBJ2-5 TRBD2 - TRBV5-6 TGTGCCAGCTCCAAATCGGGACTATGGTACCAAGAGACCCAGTACTTC CASSKSGLWYQETQYF
TRBJ1-2 TRBD1 - TRBV7-3 TGTGCCAGCAGCACCCAAGGACAGGGGGCCGGCTACACCTTC CASSTQGQGAGYTF
TRBJ1-4 - once TRBV6-5 TGTGCCAGCAGTTACTCGACAGACGAAAAACTGTTTTTT CASSYSTDEKLFF
TRBJ1-2 - once TRBV30 TGTGCCTGGACCGGGGGGTATGGCTACACCTTC CAWTGGYGYTF
TRBJ2-7 - - TRBV28 TGTGCCAGCAGTTCCCCCGGAAGCGGGTCCTCCTACGAGCAGTACTTC CASSSPGSGSSYEQYF
TRBJ1-1 - few TRBV7-9 TGTGCCAGCAGCTTAGGTAGAAGGTTAGGGGCAGGCGGAACTGAAGCTTTCTTT CASSLGRRLGAGGTEAFF
TRBJ2-7 TRBD2 once TRBV28 TGTGCCAGCAGCCTTCGACTAGCGGGAGTCCACGAGCAGTACTTC CASSLRLAGVHEQYF
TRBJ2-3 TRBD1 - TRBV6-5 TGTGCCAGCAGGGTCCCGGGACAGGGGTTGACGCAGTATTTT CASRVPGQGLTQYF
TRBJ2-3 - - TRBV1 TGCACCAGCAGCCCCCGAGGAGGGACTAGTGAAGATACGCAGTATTTT CTSSPRGGTSEDTQYF
TRBJ2-7 TRBD1 - TRBV6-1 TGTGCCAGCAGTGAGCAGGGGGCCCACGAGCAGTACTTC CASSEQGAHEQYF
TRBJ2-3 TRBD1 - TRBV11-2 TGTGCCAGCAGCTCGGGACAGCGAAGCACAGATACGCAGTATTTT CASSSGQRSTDTQYF
TRBJ2-7 TRBD2 once TRBV2 TGTGCCAGCAGTGAAATGACTAGCGGTACCTACGAGCAGTACTTC CASSEMTSGTYEQYF
TRBJ1-1 TRBD1 - TRBV11-2 TGTGCCAGCAGCTTAAGGACAGGGGGCACTGAAGCTTTCTTT CASSLRTGGTEAFF
TRBJ2-7 TRBD1 - TRBV5-1 TGCGCCAGCAGCTCGGACAGGACCCAGCAGTACTTC CASSSDRTQQYF
TRBJ1-1 TRBD1 once TRBV6-5 TGTGCCAGCAGACCCGGCCGACAGGGGGTCACTGAAGCTTTCTTT CASRPGRQGVTEAFF
TRBJ1-5 TRBD1 - TRBV7-8 TGTGCCAGCAGCTCTGCCGGGACAGGGAATCAGCCCCAGCATTTT CASSSAGTGNQPQHF
TRBJ2-7 - - TRBV9 TGTGCCAGCAGCGTAGACCCCGTGGCAAGAGAGCAGTACTTC CASSVDPVAREQYF
TRBJ2-1 TRBD2 - TRBV7-2 TGTGCCAGTGCAAGGCTCGGGGGGGCCCACAATGAGCAGTTCTTC CASARLGGAHNEQFF
TRBJ1-5 - - TRBV9 TGTGCCAGCAGCCCAGCCGGGAATCAGCCCCAGCATTTT CASSPAGNQPQHF
TRBJ2-2 TRBD2 - TRBV5-1 TGCGCCAGCAGCTTGGGGACTAGCGGGATATCGACCGGGGAGCTGTTTTTT CASSLGTSGISTGELFF
TRBJ2-5 TRBD1 - TRBV5-4 TGTGCCAGCAGCTTTCGGACAGGGGGCCTGGAGACCCAGTACTTC CASSFRTGGLETQYF
TRBJ1-3 - - TRBV19 TGTGCCAGTACCAACGGCGGACTACAGAACACCATATATTTT CASTNGGLQNTIYF
TRBJ2-1 TRBD2 - TRBV5-1 TGCGCCAGCAGCATAGCGGGGGGGCGGGATGAGCAGTTCTTC CASSIAGGRDEQFF
TRBJ2-1 TRBD2 - TRBV28 TGTGCCAGCAGAGGGACTAGCGGGAGGCAGTTCTTC CASRGTSGRQFF
TRBJ1-1 - few TRBV7-9 TGTGCCAGCAGCTACGGCGGGGCGAGTGGAGCTTTCTTT CASSYGGASGAFF
TRBJ2-5 - - TRBV18 TGTGCCAGCCGCGCCCTCGGGATAGGTCAAGAGACCCAGTACTTC CASRALGIGQETQYF
TRBJ2-1 TRBD2 - TRBV2 TGTGCCAGCACTCCTAGCGGGAGAAGGAATGAGCAGTTCTTC CASTPSGRRNEQFF
TRBJ1-1 - - TRBV6-1 TGTGCCAGCAGTGAAGGGGGGGTGGACACTGAAGCTTTCTTT CASSEGGVDTEAFF
TRBJ1-2 - few TRBV5-6 TGTGCCAGCAGCTTGGATGAGTATGGCTACACCTTC CASSLDEYGYTF
TRBJ2-7 TRBD1 - TRBV19 TGTGCCAGTAGTATCACAGGGGGTATCTCCTACGAGCAGTACTTC CASSITGGISYEQYF
TRBJ1-1 - - TRBV30 TGTGCCTGGGCCCTGAGAACTGAAGCTTTCTTT CAWALRTEAFF
TRBJ2-7 TRBD1 - TRBV7-8 TGTGCCAGCAGCTTACAGGGGGCCTCCGAGCAGTACTTC CASSLQGASEQYF
TRBJ2-5 - - TRBV6-7 TGTGCCAGCAGTTACTCGGGCGGGGAAGAGACCCAGTACTTC CASSYSGGEETQYF
TRBJ2-2 - once TRBV18 TGTGCCAGCTCACCCGGGACAATGAACACCGGGGAGCTGTTTTTT CASSPGTMNTGELFF
TRBJ2-7 TRBD1 - TRBV28 TGTGCCAGCACCAGGGGGCCCGGCGAGCAGTACTTC CASTRGPGEQYF
TRBJ2-7 TRBD2 - TRBV27 TGTGCCAGCAGTTTTGGACTAGCGGGGGCCTACGAGCAGTACTTC CASSFGLAGAYEQYF
TRBJ1-1 - - TRBV10-2 TGCGCCAGCAGAGCTATTCTCGGACAGCCCATGAACACTGAAGCTTTCTTT CASRAILGQPMNTEAFF
TRBJ2-7 TRBD2 - TRBV25-1 TGTGCCACCGGGAGGACTAGCGGTTACGAGCAGTACTTC CATGRTSGYEQYF
TRBJ1-5 TRBD1 - TRBV6-5 TGTGCCAGCAGACGGGGACAGTATAGCAATCAGCCCCAGCATTTT CASRRGQYSNQPQHF
TRBJ2-2 TRBD2 - TRBV29-1 TGCAGCGTAGACGGGGGGATGAACACCGGGGAGCTGTTTTTT CSVDGGMNTGELFF
TRBJ2-7 TRBD1 - TRBV6-1 TGTGCCAGCAGATCCGGGACAGGGACCTACGAGCAGTACTTC CASRSGTGTYEQYF
TRBJ2-2 - - TRBV21-1 TGTGCCAGCACACCGGTACTAGCGGTCGTAACCGGGGAGCTGTTTTTT CASTPVLAVVTGELFF
TRBJ2-2 TRBD1 - TRBV6-6 TGTGCCAGCAGTTCGGGGACAGGGTGGCTGTTTTTT CASSSGTGWLFF
TRBJ2-7 TRBD1 - TRBV5-1 TGCGCCAGCAGTCGCGACCGGGACAGGAACATCTACGAGCAGTACTTC CASSRDRDRNIYEQYF
TRBJ1-3 - - TRBV30 TGTGCCTGGAGTCCCCAGGTGTCAGGGCAAAGCTCTGGAAACACCATATATTTT CAWSPQVSGQSSGNTIYF
TRBJ2-2 - - TRBV6-6 TGTGCCAGCAGTTACACAAGTACAAGAACCGGGGAGCTGTTTTTT CASSYTSTRTGELFF
TRBJ1-1 - once TRBV6-1 TGTGCCAGCACCTGGTATCACAGGGATGAGACTGAAGCTTTCTTT CASTWYHRDETEAFF
TRBJ2-5 - - TRBV6-1 TGTGCCAGCAGTGATGCCGGAGCAGAGACCCAGTACTTC CASSDAGAETQYF
TRBJ1-6 - - TRBV11-2 TGTGCCAGCAGCTTAGACAACAGGGTGACACCCCTCCACTTT CASSLDNRVTPLHF
TRBJ1-1 TRBD1 few TRBV5-1 TGCGCCAGCAGCATGGACAGGATGAACACTGAAGCTTTCTTT CASSMDRMNTEAFF